A single sample gave rise to the 28 T cell receptor beta chains below, sequenced in a study of T cell repertoires in cytomegalovirus infection. TCRdb reanalysed the reads using MiXCR and keeps one entry per CDR3 protein. The data contain some 250,000 distinct CDR3 sequences, roughly 9.1% of them singletons. The sequenced material came from PBMCs. Receptors were obtained from a human donor in good health (CMV status not recorded). Some clones in this sample may be carry-over from other donors' samples.

This clonotype was seen at least ten times. This chain uses TRBV7-8 with TRBJ1-5; the match to TRBD1 covers 9 bases. The CDR3 runs 16 residues. V was pared by 6 bases and J by 2 bases, with 8 bases of the junction left unmatched. CDR1 is SGHVS, CDR2 FQNEAQ, per germline. CDR3 sequence reads: CASSPQGAMGNQPQHF. As DNA, the CDR3 is TGTGCCAGCAGTCCACAGGGGGCGATGGGCAATCAGCCCCAGCATTTT.

This clonotype was seen many times. The chain carries TRBV9 and TRBJ2-5; TRBD1 matches at 7 bases. Per germline, CDR1 SGDLS and CDR2 YYNGEE. The CDR3 length is 13 residues. J lost 4 bases, V lost 4 bases, and 4 bases had no gene match. The DNA for the CDR3 is TGTGCCAGCAGCACCGGACAGGCAGAGACCCAGTACTTC. Encoded protein: CASSTGQAETQYF.

This clonotype has a handful of counts. The rearrangement links TRBV14 to TRBJ1-6, with D hard to call. The CDR3 has 14 residues. V lost 2 bases and J lost 7, with 9 bases in between. CDR1 SGHDN and CDR2 FVKESK come from the germline V gene. As DNA, the CDR3 is TGTGCCAGCAGCCAACTACATCTGAATTCACCCCTCCACTTT. This codes for CASSQLHLNSPLHF. Complete variable domain (other parts from reference TRBV14 and TRBJ1-6): EAGVTQFPSHSVIEKGQTVTLRCDPISGHDNLYWYRRVMGKEIKFLLHFVKESKQDESGMPNNRFLAERTGGTYSTLKVQPAELEDSGVYFCASSQLHLNSPLHFGNGTRLTVT.

There are many counts of this clonotype. The chain has TRBV7-3 and TRBJ2-1; D could derive from TRBD1 or TRBD2 (6 bases each). The CDR3 is made up of 15 amino acids. Germline-derived CDR1 and CDR2 are SGHTA and FQGTGA. Between the trimmed V and J ends, which lost 0 bases and 4 bases, there was a span of 10 bases. Written as DNA, the CDR3 is TGTGCCAGCAGCTTAACCCCGGGGGCGTACAATGAGCAGTTCTTC. Its translation is CASSLTPGAYNEQFF.

This clonotype was recorded at least ten times. The chain links TRBV20-1 to TRBJ2-1, with TRBD1 as a possible D gene (6 bases). Germline CDR1 is DFQATT and CDR2 is SNEGSKA (reference sequence). This CDR3 has 17 amino acids. The V end was cut by 0 bases, the J end by 0 bases, with 15 bases between. The CDR3 spells CSARDPRGRSSYNEQFF. In DNA, the CDR3 is TGCAGTGCTAGAGATCCCAGGGGCAGGAGCTCCTACAATGAGCAGTTCTTC.

This clonotype was seen ten or more times. The chain has TRBV19 and TRBJ1-2; D is undetermined. The germline gives CDR1 LNHDA, CDR2 SQIVND (reference sequence). Trimming took off 2 bases at V and 8 bases at J, with 12 bases between the two ends. This CDR3 has 13 residues. CDR3 in amino acids: CASSIRAARGYTF. The CDR3 DNA follows: TGTGCCAGTAGTATACGGGCTGCGAGGGGCTACACCTTC.

This clonotype was seen at least ten times. J is TRBJ1-6 and V is TRBV28; no clear D gene. V lost 4 bases, J lost 5 bases, and 12 bases lay in between. The CDR3 loop spans 15 amino acids. The germline V gene has CDR1 MDHEN and CDR2 SYDVKM. This CDR3 is CASSSRLVNNSPLHF. DNA for the CDR3: TGTGCCAGCAGTTCTCGACTCGTCAATAATTCACCCCTCCACTTT.

This clonotype has ten or more counts. The chain employs TRBV7-2 and TRBJ1-2; no clear D. V was clipped by 11 bases and J by 7 bases, with 23 bases between them. The V gene's germline CDR1 is SGHTA and CDR2 FQGNSA. This CDR3 spans 14 amino acids. The CDR3 reads CAASIGSGYSGYTF. CDR3 nucleotide sequence: TGTGCCGCCAGCATAGGCAGCGGGTACTCTGGCTACACCTTC.

This clonotype was seen at least ten times. This sequence joins TRBV6-2 or TRBV6-3 and TRBJ2-7; 8 bases are a match to TRBD1. V gave up 7 bases and J gave up 3 bases; unmatched junction bases: 11. The CDR3 has 15 residues. Germline V gene sequence: CDR1 MNHEY, CDR2 SVGEGT. CDR3 amino acids: CASTQRAGGYYEQYF. The CDR3 DNA sequence: TGTGCCAGCACCCAAAGGGCAGGGGGCTACTACGAGCAGTACTTC.

This clonotype was detected ten times or more. The chain joins TRBV7-2 to TRBJ1-1; TRBD1 agrees at 9 bases. The trim removed 5 bases at V and 0 bases at J, leaving 10 bases unmatched. The CDR3 spans 17 residues. Germline V lookup: CDR1 SGHTA, CDR2 FQGNSA. The CDR3 DNA reads as TGTGCCAGCAGCATAAGGGACAGGGCGATGATGAACACTGAAGCTTTCTTT. Its protein product is CASSIRDRAMMNTEAFF.

This clonotype has at least ten counts. The chain combines TRBV7-9 with TRBJ2-5; no definite D call. Deletions cut 2 bases from V and 4 bases from J, with 8 bases between. Germline V CDR1 and CDR2: SEHNR, FQNEAQ (reference sequence). The CDR3 spans 13 residues. CDR3 residues: CASSLSSSETQYF. The CDR3, as DNA: TGTGCCAGCAGCTTAAGTAGTTCAGAGACCCAGTACTTC.

This chain uses TRBV10-3 with TRBJ2-3; no reliable D call. Germline V CDR1 and CDR2: ENHRY, SYGVKD. The V and J ends lost 3 bases and 0 bases respectively, with 10 bases between them. CDR3 length equals 15 residues. DNA for the CDR3: TGTGCCATCAGTGATAGCTCTAAGAGCACAGATACGCAGTATTTT. Its translation is CAISDSSKSTDTQYF.

The table lists this clonotype with a count of one. V is TRBV25-1 and J is TRBJ2-1; 13 nucleotides line up with TRBD2. The germline V gene has CDR1 MGHDK and CDR2 SYGVNS. V was clipped by 0 bases and J by 3 bases; unmatched bases: 5. The CDR3 length is 18 residues. The CDR3: CASSEYGLAGDLYNEQFF. CDR3 bases: TGTGCCAGCAGTGAATACGGACTAGCGGGAGACCTCTACAATGAGCAGTTCTTC.

The chain joins TRBV24-1 to TRBJ1-2, with D unclear. Trimming stripped 5 bases from V and 7 bases from J, with 7 bases between. The CDR3 has 11 amino acids. The germline gives CDR1 KGHDR, CDR2 SFDVKD. CDR3 loop: CATSGRGGYTF. The CDR3, as DNA: TGTGCCACCAGTGGCCGGGGTGGCTACACCTTC.

Points on this clonotype: A much larger clone lies one base from this, so it may be a read error. The chain is built from TRBV14 and TRBJ2-1; D might be TRBD2 (6 bases). The germline CDR1 and CDR2 sequences are SGHDN and FVKESK. The CDR3 consists of 17 residues. In DNA form, the CDR3 reads TGTGCCAGCAGCCAACCGCGGGGCCTTAGCTCCTACAATGAGCAGATCTTC. Translated: CASSQPRGLSSYNEQIF.

This clonotype was counted between two and nine times. The V gene is TRBV5-1, the J gene TRBJ2-1; D gene uncertain. CDR1 and CDR2 (germline): SGHRS, YFSETQ. With 5 bases removed from V and 5 bases from J, the gap between germline ends came to 17 bases. CDR3 length: 15 residues. CDR3 DNA: TGCGCCAGCAGGAAGGATGTGAGGTTCCACAATGAGCAGTTCTTC. It is translated as CASRKDVRFHNEQFF.

The V and J genes are TRBV5-8 and TRBJ2-1, with D perhaps matching TRBD2 (5 bases). The CDR3 is 15 amino acids. V was pared by 4 bases and J by 1 base, with 12 bases between. Per the germline V gene, CDR1 is SGHTS and CDR2 is YDEGEE. The CDR3 region has the DNA TGTGCCAGCAGCCAAAGACTAATATCCTACAATGAGCAGTTCTTC. Amino acids: CASSQRLISYNEQFF.

This clonotype was counted at least ten times. The rearrangement joins TRBV7-9 to TRBJ1-2; 11 positions agree with TRBD1. The trim removed 4 bases at V and 4 bases at J, leaving 2 bases unmatched. Germline CDR1 and CDR2: SEHNR and FQNEAQ (reference sequence). CDR3 length equals 14 residues. CDR3 region: CASSSGQGAYGYTF. Here the CDR3 DNA reads TGTGCCAGCAGCTCCGGACAGGGGGCCTATGGCTACACCTTC. The variable domain in full, with the rest retrieved from reference TRBV7-9 and TRBJ1-2, is DTGVSQNPRHKITKRGQNVTFRCDPISEHNRLYWYRQTLGQGPEFLTYFQNEAQLEKSRLLSDRFSAERPKGSFSTLEIQRTEQGDSAMYLCASSSGQGAYGYTFGSGTRLTVV.

This clonotype was recorded at least ten times. This CDR3 reads CASSIPGQSNYGYTF. The CDR3 DNA reads TGTGCCAGCAGCATACCGGGACAGTCTAACTATGGCTACACCTTC. The J gene is TRBJ1-2, the V gene TRBV7-2; 7 positions match TRBD1. Germline CDR1 SGHTA, CDR2 FQGNSA. With 5 bases clipped from V and 0 bases from J, the junction kept 6 bases outside the gene matches. The CDR3 contains 15 residues.

As for this clonotype: This sequence may be a read error, since a much larger clone differs from it by one base. This chain uses TRBV7-2 with TRBJ1-5; D gene uncertain. Germline lookup yields CDR1 SGHTA and CDR2 FQGNSA. The CDR3 is made up of 15 amino acids. V lost 0 bases and J lost 2, with 8 bases in between. CDR3 in amino acids: CASSLALNGNQPQHF. CDR3 nucleotide sequence: TGTGCCAGCAGCTTAGCGCTAAATGGCAATCAGCCCCAGCATTTT.

This clonotype was found many times. The gene calls are TRBV7-9 and TRBJ1-6, with 8 bases matching TRBD1. The trim removed 6 bases at V and 8 bases at J, leaving 12 bases unmatched. Germline-derived CDR1 and CDR2 are SEHNR and FQNEAQ (reference sequence). This CDR3 has 16 amino acids. This CDR3 is CASSQSRNRGDSPLHF. The CDR3 bases are TGTGCCAGCAGTCAATCAAGGAACAGGGGGGATTCACCCCTCCACTTT.

This clonotype was observed at least ten times. This chain links TRBV29-1 with TRBJ2-7; D unclear. This CDR3 has 14 amino acids. The germline V and J ends were trimmed by 6 bases and 5 bases, with 20 bases remaining between them. Germline V CDR1 and CDR2: SQVTM, ANQGSEA. The CDR3 DNA follows: TGCAGCGTGGCCACAACCAGGAAGGTGAACGAGCAGTACTTC. It translates to CSVATTRKVNEQYF.

The V gene is TRBV10-3, the J gene TRBJ1-1, with 9 bases fitting TRBD1. Germline values: CDR1 ENHRY, CDR2 SYGVKD. V was clipped by 6 bases and J by 4 bases; unmatched bases: 3. The length of the CDR3 is 13 residues. The CDR3 is CAIRDRGFTEAFF. The DNA of the CDR3 is TGTGCCATCAGGGACAGGGGTTTCACTGAAGCTTTCTTT.

This clonotype appeared a few times. V and J are TRBV20-1 and TRBJ1-1, with D uncertain. V was cut by 0 bases and J by 6 bases, with 11 bases left in between. CDR3 size: 13 residues. Germline CDR1 DFQATT, CDR2 SNEGSKA (reference sequence). The CDR3 sequence is CSAREVGKAEAFF. The CDR3 bases are TGCAGTGCTAGAGAAGTCGGTAAGGCTGAAGCTTTCTTT.

This clonotype was counted at least ten times. The chain is built from TRBV7-2 and TRBJ2-7; D might be TRBD1 (5 bases). CDR3 length: 14 residues. Looked up from germline, CDR1 is SGHTA and CDR2 is FQGNSA. Trimming cost V 2 bases and J 6 bases, with 14 bases left between them. CDR3 DNA sequence: TGTGCCAGCAGCTTATTAGGGGTAGACGGCGAGCAGTACTTC. This codes for CASSLLGVDGEQYF.

This clonotype was seen repeatedly, ten times or more. The chain has TRBV5-1 and TRBJ2-3, with 12 bases aligning to TRBD2. CDR1 SGHRS and CDR2 YFSETQ come from the germline V gene. This CDR3 spans 16 amino acids. V was clipped by 4 bases and J by 4 bases; unmatched bases: 7. DNA of the CDR3: TGCGCCAGCAGCAGACTAGCGGGAGTCCCCTCAGATACGCAGTATTTT. Translation: CASSRLAGVPSDTQYF.

V usage is TRBV12-3 or TRBV12-4 and J usage is TRBJ2-5, with D perhaps matching TRBD2 (6 bases). Trimming left V 2 bases short and J 1 base short, with 17 bases between. The CDR3 spans 17 residues. The CDR3 DNA reads TGTGCCAGCAGTTTAAGGGAGGTCGGGCAGTCCCAAGAGACCCAGTACTTC. Translation gives CASSLREVGQSQETQYF.

The chain has TRBV20-1 and TRBJ1-5; 9 bases line up with TRBD1. The CDR3 loop spans 15 amino acids. The germline CDR1 and CDR2 sequences are DFQATT and SNEGSKA (reference sequence). V lost 4 bases and J lost 3; bases outside the gene matches: 7. The CDR3 sequence is CSATWDRASNQPQHF. The DNA of the CDR3 is TGCAGTGCTACCTGGGACAGGGCATCCAATCAGCCCCAGCATTTT.